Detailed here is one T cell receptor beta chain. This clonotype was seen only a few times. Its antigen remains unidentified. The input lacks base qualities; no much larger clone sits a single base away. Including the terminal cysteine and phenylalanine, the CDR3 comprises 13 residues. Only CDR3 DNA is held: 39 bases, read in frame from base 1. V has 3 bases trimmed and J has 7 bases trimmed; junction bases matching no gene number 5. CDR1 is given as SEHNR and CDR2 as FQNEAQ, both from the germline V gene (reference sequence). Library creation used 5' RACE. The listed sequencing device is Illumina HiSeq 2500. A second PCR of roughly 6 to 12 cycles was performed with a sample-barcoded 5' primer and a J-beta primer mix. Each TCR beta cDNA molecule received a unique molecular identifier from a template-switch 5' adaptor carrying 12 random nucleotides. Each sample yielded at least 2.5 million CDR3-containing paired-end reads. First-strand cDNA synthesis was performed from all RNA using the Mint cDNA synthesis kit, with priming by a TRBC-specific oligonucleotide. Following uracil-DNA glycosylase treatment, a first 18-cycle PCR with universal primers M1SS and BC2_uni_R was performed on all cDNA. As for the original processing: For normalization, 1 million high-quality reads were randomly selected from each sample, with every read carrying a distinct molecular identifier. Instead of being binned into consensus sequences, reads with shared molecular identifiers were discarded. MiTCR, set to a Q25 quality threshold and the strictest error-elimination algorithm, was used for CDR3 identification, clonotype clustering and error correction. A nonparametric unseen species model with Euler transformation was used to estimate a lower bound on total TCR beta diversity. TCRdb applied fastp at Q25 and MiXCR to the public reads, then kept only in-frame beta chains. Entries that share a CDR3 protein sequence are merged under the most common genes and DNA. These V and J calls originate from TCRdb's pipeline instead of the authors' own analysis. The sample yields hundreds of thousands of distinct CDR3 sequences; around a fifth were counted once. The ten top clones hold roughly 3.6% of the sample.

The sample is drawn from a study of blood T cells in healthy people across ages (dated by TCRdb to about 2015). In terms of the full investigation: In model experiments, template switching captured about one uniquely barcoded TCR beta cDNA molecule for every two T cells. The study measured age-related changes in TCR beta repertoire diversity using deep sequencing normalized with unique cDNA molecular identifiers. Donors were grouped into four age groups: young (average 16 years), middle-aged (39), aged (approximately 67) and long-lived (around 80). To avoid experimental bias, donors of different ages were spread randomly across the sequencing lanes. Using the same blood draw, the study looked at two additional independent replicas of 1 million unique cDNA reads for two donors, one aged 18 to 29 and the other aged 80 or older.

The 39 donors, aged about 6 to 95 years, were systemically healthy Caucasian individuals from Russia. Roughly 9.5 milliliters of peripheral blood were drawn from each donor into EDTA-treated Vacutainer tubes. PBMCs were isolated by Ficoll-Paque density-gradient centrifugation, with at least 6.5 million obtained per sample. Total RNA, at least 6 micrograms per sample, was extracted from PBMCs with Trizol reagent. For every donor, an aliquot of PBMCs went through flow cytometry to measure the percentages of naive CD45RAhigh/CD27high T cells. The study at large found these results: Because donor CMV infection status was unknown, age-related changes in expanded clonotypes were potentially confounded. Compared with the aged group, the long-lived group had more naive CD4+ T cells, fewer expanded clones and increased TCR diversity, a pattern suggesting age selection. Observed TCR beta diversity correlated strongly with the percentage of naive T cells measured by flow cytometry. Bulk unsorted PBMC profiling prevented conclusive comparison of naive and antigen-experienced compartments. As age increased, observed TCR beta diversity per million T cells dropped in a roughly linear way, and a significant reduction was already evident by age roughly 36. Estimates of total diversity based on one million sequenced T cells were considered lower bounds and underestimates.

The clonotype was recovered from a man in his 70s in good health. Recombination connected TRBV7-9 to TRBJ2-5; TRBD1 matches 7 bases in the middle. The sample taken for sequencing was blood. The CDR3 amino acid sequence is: CASSFSDRSTQYF. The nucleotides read TGTGCCAGCAGCTTCTCGGACAGGTCGACCCAGTACTTC.